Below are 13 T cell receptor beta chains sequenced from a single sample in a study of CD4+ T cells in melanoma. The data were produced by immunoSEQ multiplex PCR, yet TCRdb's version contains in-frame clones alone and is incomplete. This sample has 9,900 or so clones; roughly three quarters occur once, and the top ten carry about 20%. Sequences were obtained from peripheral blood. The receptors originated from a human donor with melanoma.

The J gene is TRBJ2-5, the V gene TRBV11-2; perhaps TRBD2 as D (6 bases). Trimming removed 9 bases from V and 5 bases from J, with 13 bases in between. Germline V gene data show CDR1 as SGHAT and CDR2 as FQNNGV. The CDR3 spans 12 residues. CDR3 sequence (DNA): TGTGCCAGTGCATGGGGGAGGGAGACCCAGTACTTC. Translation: CASAWGRETQYF.

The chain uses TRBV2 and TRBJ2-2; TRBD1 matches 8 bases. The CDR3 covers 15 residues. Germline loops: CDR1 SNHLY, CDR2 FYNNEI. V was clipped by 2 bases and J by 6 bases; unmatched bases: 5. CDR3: CASSEWGQVAGELFF. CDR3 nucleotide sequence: TGTGCCAGCAGTGAATGGGGACAGGTCGCCGGGGAGCTGTTTTTT.

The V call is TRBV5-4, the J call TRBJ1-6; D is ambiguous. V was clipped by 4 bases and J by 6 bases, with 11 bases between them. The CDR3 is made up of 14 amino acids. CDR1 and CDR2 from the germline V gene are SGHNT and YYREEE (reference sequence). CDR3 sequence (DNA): TGTGCCAGCAGCCCACCAGGACTTAATTCACCCCTCCACTTT. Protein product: CASSPPGLNSPLHF.

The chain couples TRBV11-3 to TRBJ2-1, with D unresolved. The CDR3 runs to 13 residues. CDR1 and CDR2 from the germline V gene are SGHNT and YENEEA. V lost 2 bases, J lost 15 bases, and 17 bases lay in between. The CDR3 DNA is TGTGCCAGCAGCTTAAGGGCAACGGGCAGGAGGTTCTTC. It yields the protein CASSLRATGRRFF.

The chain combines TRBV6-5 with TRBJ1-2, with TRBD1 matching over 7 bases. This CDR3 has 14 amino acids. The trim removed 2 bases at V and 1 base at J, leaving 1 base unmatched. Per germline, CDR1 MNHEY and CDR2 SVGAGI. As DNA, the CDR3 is TGTGCCAGCAGTTACGGACAGGTTAACTATGGCTACACCTTC. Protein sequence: CASSYGQVNYGYTF.

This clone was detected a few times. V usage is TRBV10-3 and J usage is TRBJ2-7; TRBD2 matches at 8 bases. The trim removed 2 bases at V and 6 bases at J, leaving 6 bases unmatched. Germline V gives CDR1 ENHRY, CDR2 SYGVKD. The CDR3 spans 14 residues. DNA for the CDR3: TGTGCCATCAGTGAGGGGACTAGTAATGCCGAGCAGTACTTC. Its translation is CAISEGTSNAEQYF.

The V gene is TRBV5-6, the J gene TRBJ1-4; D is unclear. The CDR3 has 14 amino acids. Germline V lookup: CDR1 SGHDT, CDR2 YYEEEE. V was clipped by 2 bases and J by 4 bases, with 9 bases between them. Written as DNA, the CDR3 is TGTGCCAGCAGCTTCCGGCAGGTTAATGAAAAACTGTTTTTT. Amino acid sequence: CASSFRQVNEKLFF.

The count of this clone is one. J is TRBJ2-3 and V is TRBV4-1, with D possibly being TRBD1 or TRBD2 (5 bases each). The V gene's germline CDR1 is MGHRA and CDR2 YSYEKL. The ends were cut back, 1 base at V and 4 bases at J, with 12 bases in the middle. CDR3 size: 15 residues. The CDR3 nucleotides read TGCGCCAGCAGCCAAGCCCCCGGGGACCCAGATACGCAGTATTTT. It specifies CASSQAPGDPDTQYF.

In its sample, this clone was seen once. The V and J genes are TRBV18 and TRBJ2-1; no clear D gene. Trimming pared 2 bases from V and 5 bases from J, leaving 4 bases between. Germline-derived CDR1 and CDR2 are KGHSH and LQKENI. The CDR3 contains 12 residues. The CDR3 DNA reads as TGTGCCAGCTCACCAAGGGACAATGAGCAGTTCTTC. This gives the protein CASSPRDNEQFF.

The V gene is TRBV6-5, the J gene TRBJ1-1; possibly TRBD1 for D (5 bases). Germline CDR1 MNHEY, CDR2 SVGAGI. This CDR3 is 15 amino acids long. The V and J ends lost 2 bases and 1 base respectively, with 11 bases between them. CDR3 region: CASSYGGHQNTEAFF. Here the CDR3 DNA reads TGTGCCAGCAGTTACGGTGGACATCAGAACACTGAAGCTTTCTTT.

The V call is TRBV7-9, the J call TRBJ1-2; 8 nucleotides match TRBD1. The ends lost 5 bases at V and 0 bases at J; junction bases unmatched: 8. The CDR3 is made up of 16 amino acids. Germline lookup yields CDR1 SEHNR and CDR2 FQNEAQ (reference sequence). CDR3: CASSPQGGASNYGYTF. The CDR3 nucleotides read TGTGCCAGCAGCCCACAGGGGGGCGCTTCTAACTATGGCTACACCTTC.

CDR3 in DNA: TGTGCCAGCAGTGAAATTCCGAACACTGAAGCTTTCTTT. It translates to CASSEIPNTEAFF. The chain couples TRBV6-4 to TRBJ1-1; D unclear. Germline-derived CDR1 and CDR2 are MRHNA and SNTAGT. The CDR3 spans 13 residues. V dropped 3 bases and J dropped 1 base, with 6 bases sitting between them.

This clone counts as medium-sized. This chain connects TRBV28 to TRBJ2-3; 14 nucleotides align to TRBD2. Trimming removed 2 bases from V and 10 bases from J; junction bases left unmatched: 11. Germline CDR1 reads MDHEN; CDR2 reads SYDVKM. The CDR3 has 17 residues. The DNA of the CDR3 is TGTGCCAGCAGTTTACCGACTAGCGGGGGGGAGTCGAACGCGCAGTATTTT. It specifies CASSLPTSGGESNAQYF.